The TCR beta chain under discussion was sequenced for a study of blood T cells in healthy people across ages. For the second PCR, which ran for about 6 to 11 cycles, a sample-barcoded 5' primer and a J-beta primer mix were used. TCRdb processed the 5' RACE reads anew with MiXCR; each CDR3 protein has one entry. The sample consists of 1.2 million to 1.5 million distinct CDR3 sequences, approximately 38% of them appearing once. V was pared by 6 bases and J by 3 bases, with 6 bases of the junction left unmatched. Germline CDR1 SQVTM, CDR2 ANQGSEA. The CDR3 loop spans 13 amino acids. The TCR originated in a woman younger than 30 in good health. The specimen was blood. The chain carries TRBV29-1 and TRBJ2-5, with 8 positions matching TRBD1. This CDR3 reads CSVRPTGEETQYF. The DNA of the CDR3 is TGCAGCGTCCGCCCGACAGGGGAAGAGACCCAGTACTTC.